What follows is one T cell receptor beta chain and its context. The data belong to a study of OX40 agonist ivuxolimab in advanced cancers. In the study overall: Therapy given before enrollment (anti-PD-1, anti-PD-L1 or anti-CTLA-4) was allowed, and around 40% had some.

The repertoire was sequenced with immunoSEQ multiplex PCR; TCRdb's copy has only in-frame clones and lacks some. The sample holds under 65,000 clones, approximately 81% seen once. The CDR3 has 18 amino acids. Trimming took 3 bases from V and 6 from J; bases not matched to a gene: 15. Germline loops: CDR1 MDHEN, CDR2 SYDVKM. The sequence came from an adult with an advanced solid tumor such as melanoma, head and neck, liver or kidney cancer. This specimen consisted of CD4+ or CD8+ T cells sorted from blood, obtained in a trial of the OX40 agonist ivuxolimab. The J gene is TRBJ2-2, the V gene TRBV28; 8 nucleotides match TRBD1. The CDR3 coding sequence is TGTGCCAGCAGTTTCGTTTTAGTTGGGACAGGCTCTCCCGGGGAGCTGTTTTTT. It yields the protein CASSFVLVGTGSPGELFF.